This TCR beta chain was recorded in a study of control samples from healthy donors and cancer patients. Germline CDR1 SGHNT, CDR2 YYREEE (reference sequence). The CDR3 has 15 amino acids. Deletions cut 0 bases from V and 0 bases from J, with 10 bases between. Profiled with immunoSEQ multiplex PCR; TCRdb holds only in-frame clones, not every one. The table has around 170,000 clones, roughly 92% seen once; the top ten hold 1.4%. This receptor was taken from a man younger than 45 in good health. The gene calls are TRBV5-4 and TRBJ2-7; D unresolved. Sequenced input: blood. This chain's CDR3 is CASSLDSLYSYEQYF. Written as DNA, the CDR3 is TGTGCCAGCAGCTTGGACAGCCTTTACTCCTACGAGCAGTACTTC.